The rows below give T cell receptor beta chains drawn from one sample of a study of shared clonotypes between healthy human individuals. Profiling relied on immunoSEQ multiplex PCR, and the TCRdb table lists in-frame clones only, not all of them. The sample holds approximately 1.9 million clones; 85% to 95% are singletons and the top ten take approximately 1.7%. Sequenced sample: naive CD8+ T cells from PBMCs. The receptors here all came from a man younger than 35 in good health. Some clones in this sample may be carry-over from other donors' samples. Each CDR3 is given without its conserved first and last residue.

V gene	CDR3 length	CDR3 protein
TRBV15	13	ATSRDGTLTNEQY
TRBV6-6	9	ASSRGQEAF
TRBV5-6	13	ASSLVGLKATEAF
TRBV6-1	14	ASSELRSATNEKLF
TRBV27	16	ASSLLGARNPTYNEQF
TRBV19	12	ASSRGPVNTEAF
TRBV7-2	11	ASSFPPDQEQY
TRBV28	12	ASTPTGKYTEAF
TRBV6-8	16	ASSYSSGESSGANVLT
TRBV25-1	13	ASSETGSSFYEQY
TRBV27	13	ASSFSNALTYEQY
TRBV7-9	12	ASTNAEQAYEQY
TRBV28	14	ASSLKGGQGSHEQY